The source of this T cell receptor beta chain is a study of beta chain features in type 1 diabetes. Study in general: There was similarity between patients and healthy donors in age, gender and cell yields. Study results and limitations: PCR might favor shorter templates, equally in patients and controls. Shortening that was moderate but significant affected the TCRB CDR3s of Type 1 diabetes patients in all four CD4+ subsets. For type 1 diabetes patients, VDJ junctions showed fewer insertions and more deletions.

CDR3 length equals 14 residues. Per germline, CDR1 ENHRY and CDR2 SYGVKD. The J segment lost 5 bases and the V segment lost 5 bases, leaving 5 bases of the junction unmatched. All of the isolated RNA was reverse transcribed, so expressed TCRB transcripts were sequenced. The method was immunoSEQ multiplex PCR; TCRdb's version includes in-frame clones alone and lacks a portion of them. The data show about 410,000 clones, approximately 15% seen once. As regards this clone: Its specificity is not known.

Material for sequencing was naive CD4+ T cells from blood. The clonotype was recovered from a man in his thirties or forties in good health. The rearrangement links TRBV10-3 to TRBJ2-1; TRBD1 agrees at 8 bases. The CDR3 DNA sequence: TGTGCCATCAGTACAGGACAGGGAAACAATGAGCAGTTCTTC. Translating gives CAISTGQGNNEQFF.